The next 18 T cell receptor beta chains were all read from a single sample in a study of blood T cells in healthy people across ages. A sample-barcoded 5' primer and a J-beta primer mix were used in a second PCR of roughly 6 to 11 cycles. MiXCR, run by TCRdb on the 5' RACE reads, gives a single entry per CDR3 protein. Counted here are 650,000 or so distinct CDR3 sequences, over 40% occurring once; the ten biggest clones make up approximately 13%. The material sequenced was blood. The origin of the receptors is a woman older than 75 in good health.

Only a few counts were recorded for this clonotype. This chain links TRBV3-1 with TRBJ1-6, with D unclear. The length of the CDR3 is 12 residues. Germline CDR1 reads LGHDT; CDR2 reads YNNKEL (reference sequence). Trimming removed 0 bases from V and 15 bases from J, with 9 bases in between. CDR3 residues: CASSQEGRSLHF. Here the CDR3 DNA reads TGTGCCAGCAGCCAAGAGGGGAGAAGCCTCCACTTT.

The chain combines TRBV7-3 with TRBJ2-7, with 7 bases identical to TRBD1. The germline CDR1 and CDR2 sequences are SGHTA and FQGTGA. The CDR3 extends over 16 amino acids. The ends lost 3 bases at V and 7 bases at J; junction bases unmatched: 15. The CDR3 coding sequence is TGTGCCAGCAGCTTTAACCGGATTGACAGGGTGAAGGAGCAGTACTTC. Protein product: CASSFNRIDRVKEQYF.

As for this clonotype: One junction end does not reproduce the germline sequence, and a read error may be involved. The rearrangement uses TRBV27 and TRBJ1-6; 8 bases agree with TRBD1. CDR3 length: 17 residues. Germline-derived CDR1 and CDR2 are MNHEY and SMNVEV (reference sequence). The CDR3 DNA is TGTGCCAGCAGCCTCCCGAAGACAGGGGCTAATAAATCACCCCTCCACTTT. Protein product: CASSLPKTGANKSPLHF.

The V and J genes are TRBV12-3 or TRBV12-4 and TRBJ1-1; D gene uncertain. V lost 7 bases and J 0 bases, leaving 9 bases between the germline ends. This CDR3 has 13 residues. CDR3 bases: TGTGCCAGCATCGACACTTTGAACACTGAAGCTTTCTTT. The encoded protein is CASIDTLNTEAFF.

This clonotype was detected ten times or more. This rearrangement joins TRBV29-1 to TRBJ2-5; 9 nucleotides agree with TRBD1. Germline values: CDR1 SQVTM, CDR2 ANQGSEA. This CDR3 is built from 11 residues. Unmatched junction bases numbered 11, after V lost 8 bases and J lost 13 bases. CDR3 nucleotide sequence: TGCAGCCTTGGGGTTGGGACAGGGTTGTACTTC. Protein: CSLGVGTGLYF. The full variable domain, with the rest looked up from reference TRBV29-1 and TRBJ2-5, is SAVISQKPSRDICQRGTSLTIQCQVDSQVTMMFWYRQQPGQSLTLIATANQGSEATYESGFVIDKFPISRPNLTFSTLTVSNMSPEDSSIYLCSLGVGTGLYFGPGTRLLVL.

On this clonotype: A much larger clone is a single base away; this may be a read error. This chain links TRBV27 with TRBJ2-5; D is possibly TRBD2 (6 bases). Germline V gene sequence: CDR1 MNHEY, CDR2 SMNVEV (reference sequence). The V end lost 3 bases, the J end lost 6 bases, and 14 bases lay between the germline ends. This CDR3 spans 14 amino acids. The CDR3 region has the DNA TGTGCCAGCAGTTTGGTCGCGGGGATTCAGACCCAGTACTTC. Protein sequence: CASSLVAGIQTQYF.

This clonotype was counted between two and nine times. V and J are TRBV20-1 and TRBJ1-4; TRBD1 might be the D (5 bases). Trimming left V 6 bases short and J 5 bases short, with 22 bases between. Germline V gives CDR1 DFQATT, CDR2 SNEGSKA (reference sequence). CDR3 length: 16 amino acids. CDR3 residues: CSAQTASETINEKLFF. In DNA form, the CDR3 reads TGCAGTGCCCAGACAGCCTCCGAGACCATAAATGAAAAACTGTTTTTT.

The rearrangement joins TRBV27 to TRBJ2-6; the D gene is possibly TRBD1 (5 bases). From germline, CDR1 is MNHEY and CDR2 SMNVEV (reference sequence). There are 14 residues in the CDR3. V dropped 6 bases and J dropped 1 base, with 7 bases sitting between them. CDR3 amino acids: CASRRGSGANVLTF. CDR3 in DNA: TGTGCCAGCAGAAGGGGTTCTGGGGCCAACGTCCTGACTTTC.

This clonotype was counted only a few times. The gene calls are TRBV15 and TRBJ2-7, with D possibly being TRBD1 (6 bases). Deletions cut 3 bases from V and 7 bases from J, with 22 bases between. Germline-derived CDR1 and CDR2 are LNHNV and YYDKDF (reference sequence). The CDR3 extends over 16 amino acids. CDR3 region: CATSRGWTVPDNEQYF. The CDR3 nucleotides are TGTGCCACCAGCAGGGGTTGGACAGTTCCTGACAATGAGCAGTACTTC.

J is TRBJ2-5 and V is TRBV21-1. The J call may not be correct, given that the DNA end is closer to TRBJ2-7. TRBV21-1 has pseudogene status. CDR3 length: 15 residues. CDR3 protein: CASSKASRLNYEQYF. As DNA, the CDR3 is TGTGCCAGCAGCAAAGCTTCCAGACTGAACTACGAGCAGTACTTC.

Note on this clonotype: A much larger clone lies a single base off, so this may be a read error. The J gene is TRBJ2-1, the V gene TRBV3-1; 8 bases match TRBD2. This CDR3 is built from 16 residues. Germline V gives CDR1 LGHDT, CDR2 YNNKEL (reference sequence). Trimming took 4 bases from V and 5 from J; bases not matched to a gene: 10. The CDR3 loop is CASSRVYLAGNNEQFF. The CDR3 DNA sequence: TGTGCCAGCAGCCGAGTATACCTAGCGGGCAACAATGAGCAGTTCTTC.

This clonotype was recorded a few times. This sequence joins TRBV28 and TRBJ1-2, with D possibly matching TRBD1 (6 bases). Germline V CDR1 and CDR2: MDHEN, SYDVKM. V lost 6 bases, J lost 0 bases, and 17 bases lay in between. The CDR3 loop spans 16 amino acids. CDR3 nucleotides: TGTGCCAGCAGCTTTGACAGGCGCCCCTCTAACTATGGCTACACCTTC. It specifies CASSFDRRPSNYGYTF.

This chain links TRBV27 with TRBJ2-7; 8 nucleotides agree with TRBD1. Germline V gives CDR1 MNHEY, CDR2 SMNVEV (reference sequence). CDR3 length equals 14 residues. The V segment lost 5 bases and the J segment 1 base; nucleotides outside the gene matches: 4. CDR3 nucleotide sequence: TGTGCCAGCAGTGGGACAGGATTTTCCTACGAGCAGTACTTC. Translating gives CASSGTGFSYEQYF.

The chain carries TRBV19 and TRBJ2-4; 10 bases line up with TRBD1. This CDR3 is 16 amino acids long. V lost 3 bases and J lost 2; bases outside the gene matches: 4. Germline V gene sequence: CDR1 LNHDA, CDR2 SQIVND (reference sequence). CDR3 in DNA: TGTGCCAGTAGTATGACAGGGGGCGCTTCCAAAAACATTCAGTACTTC. This gives the protein CASSMTGGASKNIQYF.

The rearrangement uses TRBV5-1 and TRBJ2-1, with TRBD1 matching over 7 bases. Unmatched junction bases numbered 6, after V lost 3 bases and J lost 3 bases. This CDR3 spans 15 amino acids. The germline V gene encodes CDR1 SGHRS and CDR2 YFSETQ. The DNA for the CDR3 is TGCGCCAGCAGCTCCCGGGACAGCCTCTACAATGAGCAGTTCTTC. Its translation: CASSSRDSLYNEQFF.

The chain employs TRBV6-1 and TRBJ1-5, with D hard to call. The CDR3 has 15 amino acids. Per germline, CDR1 MNHNS and CDR2 SASEGT. With 7 bases removed from V and 2 bases from J, the gap between germline ends came to 15 bases. In nucleotides, the CDR3 is TGTGCCAGCACCGAGGGAGCACGGGGCAATCAGCCCCAGCATTTT. This codes for CASTEGARGNQPQHF.

The chain joins TRBV28 to TRBJ2-3; the D gene is possibly TRBD1 (6 bases). This CDR3 has 16 residues. CDR1 MDHEN and CDR2 SYDVKM come from the germline V gene. Trimming stripped 7 bases from V and 1 base from J, with 18 bases between. The CDR3 here is CASTSVVRQGTDTQYF. The DNA for the CDR3 is TGTGCCAGCACCTCCGTCGTGAGACAGGGCACAGATACGCAGTATTTT.

The chain joins TRBV27 to TRBJ2-1, with a tentative D call TRBD1 (5 bases). The V and J ends lost 7 bases and 8 bases respectively, with 21 bases between them. This CDR3 has 15 amino acids. Germline V gene lookup returns CDR1 MNHEY and CDR2 SMNVEV (reference sequence). CDR3 amino acids: CASNPPGAAMDEQFF. In nucleotides, the CDR3 is TGTGCCAGCAATCCCCCTGGGGCAGCCATGGATGAGCAGTTCTTC.